Shown below are 21 T cell receptor beta chains from a single sample sequenced in a study of T cell responses to AZD1222 COVID-19 vaccine. The method was immunoSEQ multiplex PCR; TCRdb's version includes in-frame clones alone and lacks a portion of them. The sample carries 100,000 to 150,000 clones, roughly 90% recorded once. The sequences come from peripheral blood, collected 28 days after the second AZD1222 dose. These receptors were obtained from an adult who received the AZD1222 COVID-19 vaccine.

Comments on this clone: The identical CDR3 is also encoded by other nucleotide sequences in the sample. The chain employs TRBV20-1 and TRBJ2-5; unclear D gene. The CDR3 totals 10 residues. V was clipped by 3 bases and J by 5 bases, with 4 bases between them. Germline V CDR1 and CDR2: DFQATT, SNEGSKA (reference sequence). The CDR3 loop reads CSASGETQYF. In DNA, the CDR3 is TGCAGTGCTAGCGGCGAGACCCAGTACTTC.

This chain uses TRBV11-2 with TRBJ2-2; TRBD2 agrees at 10 bases. Germline CDR1 is SGHAT and CDR2 is FQNNGV. The CDR3 spans 16 residues. The ends lost 3 bases at V and 0 bases at J; junction bases unmatched: 1. The CDR3 spells CASSFTSGANTGELFF. As DNA, the CDR3 is TGTGCCAGCAGCTTCACTAGCGGGGCGAACACCGGGGAGCTGTTTTTT.

The chain combines TRBV6-1 with TRBJ2-5; unclear D gene. Trimming pared 2 bases from V and 5 bases from J, leaving 9 bases between. The CDR3 has 13 amino acids. CDR1 is MNHNS, CDR2 SASEGT, per germline. The CDR3 protein is CASSEPPLETQYF. The CDR3 DNA reads as TGTGCCAGCAGTGAACCACCGTTGGAGACCCAGTACTTC.

V usage is TRBV7-9 and J usage is TRBJ1-4, with no clear D. CDR1 and CDR2 from the germline V gene are SEHNR and FQNEAQ (reference sequence). Deletions cut 5 bases from V and 7 bases from J, with 8 bases between. The CDR3 length is 12 residues. The CDR3 sequence: CASSRTGEKLFF. The CDR3 DNA is TGTGCCAGCAGCCGAACGGGTGAAAAACTGTTTTTT.

This clone was seen a few times. This chain connects TRBV18 to TRBJ2-7; D is possibly TRBD2 (5 bases). There are 13 residues in the CDR3. The ends were cut back, 2 bases at V and 5 bases at J, with 10 bases in the middle. The germline CDR1 and CDR2 sequences are KGHSH and LQKENI. The DNA of the CDR3 is TGTGCCAGCTCACCATTGGAGAGGGACGAGCAGTACTTC. It specifies CASSPLERDEQYF.

The rearrangement joins TRBV3-1 (or the pseudogene TRBV3-2) to TRBJ2-7, with 7 bases identical to TRBD2. Germline CDR1 reads LGHDT; CDR2 reads YNNKEL (reference sequence). The CDR3 totals 15 residues. V shed 4 bases, J shed 3 bases, and the junction held 9 bases outside the gene matches. CDR3 in DNA: TGTGCCAGCAGCCTCGGGGGGTTCCCCCACTACGAGCAGTACTTC. Its translation: CASSLGGFPHYEQYF.

The V gene is TRBV6-2 or TRBV6-3, the J gene TRBJ2-5; D is possibly TRBD1 (5 bases). The CDR3 spans 13 residues. Germline V gives CDR1 MNHEY, CDR2 SVGEGT. V was shortened by 0 bases and J by 4 bases, with 6 bases between the two germline ends. The CDR3 here is CASSYSGPETQYF. The CDR3 bases are TGTGCCAGCAGTTACTCGGGGCCAGAGACCCAGTACTTC.

The chain recombines TRBV27 with TRBJ1-5; 7 bases align to TRBD1. From germline, CDR1 is MNHEY and CDR2 SMNVEV (reference sequence). V gave up 5 bases and J gave up 1 base; unmatched junction bases: 8. This CDR3 spans 16 amino acids. The CDR3 reads CASSTQGISSNQPQHF. As DNA, the CDR3 is TGTGCCAGCAGTACACAGGGGATATCAAGCAATCAGCCCCAGCATTTT.

The chain joins TRBV6-5 to TRBJ2-3, with D perhaps given as TRBD1 or TRBD2 (6 bases each). CDR3 length: 15 amino acids. The V end was cut by 10 bases, the J end by 2 bases, with 19 bases between. Germline CDR1 is MNHEY and CDR2 is SVGAGI. The CDR3 DNA reads as TGTGCCACCACAGGGAGGCTCGATTTCACAGATACGCAGTATTTT. Encoded protein: CATTGRLDFTDTQYF.

The chain carries TRBV28 and TRBJ1-1; D is unresolved. The V end was cut by 6 bases, the J end by 0 bases, with 5 bases between. This CDR3 contains 12 residues. Per the germline V gene, CDR1 is MDHEN and CDR2 is SYDVKM. DNA for the CDR3: TGTGCCAGCAGAGGAATGAACACTGAAGCTTTCTTT. It yields the protein CASRGMNTEAFF.

A few counts support this clone. The chain carries TRBV28 and TRBJ1-1; no reliable D call. The CDR3 has 13 residues. V was clipped by 7 bases and J by 2 bases, with 11 bases between them. Germline V gives CDR1 MDHEN, CDR2 SYDVKM. CDR3: CASKEVYNTEAFF. The CDR3 bases are TGTGCCAGCAAGGAGGTTTACAACACTGAAGCTTTCTTT.

This clone was found a few times. The chain recombines TRBV11-2 with TRBJ2-7, with D perhaps TRBD1 (7 bases). V was pared by 4 bases and J by 4 bases, with 8 bases between. Per the germline V gene, CDR1 is SGHAT and CDR2 is FQNNGV. The CDR3 covers 12 residues. The CDR3 here is CASSSGGYEQYF. In nucleotides, the CDR3 is TGTGCCAGCAGCTCAGGGGGGTACGAGCAGTACTTC.

The genes are TRBV6-4 and TRBJ2-2; D call uncertain. There are 14 residues in the CDR3. Trimming pared 4 bases from V and 7 bases from J, leaving 13 bases between. Germline V gene sequence: CDR1 MRHNA, CDR2 SNTAGT. The CDR3 nucleotides are TGTGCCAGCAGTGTACAGAGGATGGGCGGGGAGCTGTTTTTT. Translation: CASSVQRMGGELFF.

The chain joins TRBV9 to TRBJ2-3; D not resolved. The CDR3 runs to 12 residues. Trimming removed 0 bases at V and 3 bases at J, with 2 bases between. Germline V gene lookup returns CDR1 SGDLS and CDR2 YYNGEE. The CDR3 loop is CASSVGTDTQYF. CDR3 in DNA: TGTGCCAGCAGCGTAGGGACAGATACGCAGTATTTT.

This sequence joins TRBV4-1 and TRBJ1-5; D gene unclear. Germline CDR1 is MGHRA and CDR2 is YSYEKL. Trimming shortened V by 1 base and J by 2 bases, and 9 bases separated the two germline ends. CDR3 length: 15 amino acids. The CDR3 DNA reads as TGCGCCAGCAGCCAAGTTGGTGCGGGCAATCAGCCCCAGCATTTT. Translation: CASSQVGAGNQPQHF.

For the CDR3, the DNA is TGTGCCAGCAGTGGGAGGGGGGCTGGCTCCTACAATGAGCAGTTCTTC. As protein: CASSGRGAGSYNEQFF. J is TRBJ2-1 and V is TRBV6-1; possibly TRBD1 or TRBD2 for D (6 bases each). CDR1 is MNHNS, CDR2 SASEGT, per germline. Trimming took off 4 bases at V and 0 bases at J, with 13 bases between the two ends. CDR3 length: 16 residues.

In this sample, this clone turned up a few times. CDR3: CASSTIARKGRRSEKLFF. The CDR3 DNA reads TGTGCCAGCAGCACAATAGCCCGAAAGGGACGGAGGAGTGAAAAACTGTTTTTT. This chain joins TRBV7-9 and TRBJ1-4; tentatively, D is TRBD1 (5 bases). Trimming left V 5 bases short and J 7 bases short, with 26 bases between. The length of the CDR3 is 18 residues. Germline lookup yields CDR1 SEHNR and CDR2 FQNEAQ (reference sequence).

The chain carries TRBV4-1 and TRBJ2-5; 13 nucleotides agree with TRBD2. The CDR3 sequence is 16 residues long. Germline lookup yields CDR1 MGHRA and CDR2 YSYEKL. V shed 1 base and J 4 bases; nucleotides not matched to a gene: 3. The CDR3 DNA is TGCGCCAGCAGCCAAGCTCGACTAGCGGGAGGAGAGACCCAGTACTTC. Translation gives CASSQARLAGGETQYF.

The rearrangement links TRBV28 to TRBJ1-6, with 9 bases aligning to TRBD1. The germline V gene has CDR1 MDHEN and CDR2 SYDVKM. This CDR3 is 18 amino acids long. The junction had 23 bases not matched to a gene; V was cut back by 10 bases and J by 10 bases. The CDR3 spells CATLTGTGPRVSYSPLHF. Written as DNA, the CDR3 is TGTGCCACCCTGACCGGGACAGGGCCAAGGGTTTCTTACTCACCCCTCCACTTT.

The chain is built from TRBV28 and TRBJ1-2, with unresolved D. The V and J ends lost 7 bases and 5 bases respectively, with 17 bases between them. There are 14 residues in the CDR3. Germline values: CDR1 MDHEN, CDR2 SYDVKM. CDR3: CASKGAGLLYGYTF. The CDR3 nucleotides read TGTGCCAGCAAAGGAGCGGGCTTGTTGTATGGCTACACCTTC.

This clone was observed a handful of times. The chain joins TRBV3-1 (or the pseudogene TRBV3-2) to TRBJ2-1; D possibly corresponds to TRBD1 (6 bases). The CDR3 is made up of 15 amino acids. V dropped 5 bases and J dropped 7 bases, with 18 bases sitting between them. Germline values: CDR1 LGHDT, CDR2 YNNKEL (reference sequence). The CDR3 DNA reads TGTGCCAGCAGCAGGACAGAAACAGTTCGTAATGAGCAGTTCTTC. It specifies CASSRTETVRNEQFF.